The rows below give T cell receptor beta chains drawn from one sample of a study of cytomegalovirus exposure and HLA in healthy donors. Produced via immunoSEQ multiplex PCR; TCRdb's table is partial and in-frame only. The sample carries more than 90,000 clones, approximately 78% recorded once. Sequenced sample: PBMCs. These receptors were obtained from a woman in her sixties or seventies in good health and CMV-seronegative. Both conserved end residues are part of each CDR3. D genes are given only for firm matches. Some rows have no size entry. The others give once, few or many, or a class for an expanded clone.

V: TRBV7-9
D: -
size: -
J: TRBJ2-3
CDR3: CASSLGGGTQYF
DNA: TGTGCCAGCAGCTTGGGGGGAGGTACGCAGTATTTT

V: TRBV5-1
D: -
size: -
J: TRBJ2-7
CDR3: CASSLAGATNYEEQYF
DNA: TGCGCCAGCAGCTTGGCTGGGGCCACGAACTACGAGGAGCAGTACTTC

V: TRBV5-1
D: TRBD2
size: -
J: TRBJ2-3
CDR3: CASLTGGASTDTQYF
DNA: TGCGCCAGCCTCACCGGGGGGGCTAGCACAGATACGCAGTATTTT

V: TRBV15
D: -
size: -
J: TRBJ1-1
CDR3: CATSSVSITEAFF
DNA: TGTGCCACCAGCAGTGTCAGTATCACTGAAGCTTTCTTT

V: TRBV5-4
D: TRBD2
size: -
J: TRBJ2-7
CDR3: CASSLAGLVSYEQYF
DNA: TGTGCCAGCAGCTTAGCGGGACTAGTCTCCTACGAGCAGTACTTC

V: TRBV27
D: -
size: -
J: TRBJ2-7
CDR3: CASSLSPLRSSYEQYF
DNA: TGTGCCAGCAGTTTATCTCCCCTCCGCAGCTCCTACGAGCAGTACTTC

V: TRBV7-2
D: TRBD2
size: -
J: TRBJ2-3
CDR3: CASSLEGLAGGSDTQYF
DNA: TGTGCCAGCAGCTTAGAAGGACTAGCGGGAGGTTCGGATACGCAGTATTTT

V: TRBV7-9
D: TRBD2
size: once
J: TRBJ2-1
CDR3: CAVTLSGGVNEQFF
DNA: TGTGCCGTAACACTTAGCGGGGGGGTGAATGAGCAGTTCTTC

V: TRBV5-5
D: -
size: -
J: TRBJ1-2
CDR3: CASSFDPLLPGGYTF
DNA: TGTGCCAGCAGCTTCGACCCGCTCCTACCAGGGGGCTACACCTTC

V: TRBV19
D: -
size: -
J: TRBJ1-1
CDR3: CASSPSRARRTEAFF
DNA: TGTGCCAGTAGCCCCAGCCGGGCCAGGAGGACTGAAGCTTTCTTT

V: TRBV29-1
D: TRBD2
size: -
J: TRBJ2-3
CDR3: CSVERWREGTDTQYF
DNA: TGCAGCGTTGAGAGATGGCGGGAGGGTACAGATACGCAGTATTTT

V: TRBV9
D: -
size: -
J: TRBJ2-1
CDR3: CASSDPLDDGGNEQFF
DNA: TGTGCCAGCAGCGATCCTTTGGACGACGGAGGCAATGAGCAGTTCTTC

V: TRBV9
D: -
size: -
J: TRBJ2-2
CDR3: CASSVVGGHSNTGELFF
DNA: TGTGCCAGCAGCGTAGTCGGCGGACACTCGAACACCGGGGAGCTGTTTTTT

V: TRBV4-1
D: -
size: -
J: TRBJ1-2
CDR3: CASSQDRQGHYGYTF
DNA: TGCGCCAGCAGCCAAGATAGGCAGGGCCACTACGGCTACACCTTC

V: TRBV6-6
D: TRBD1
size: once
J: TRBJ1-1
CDR3: CASRTGTGDTEAFF
DNA: TGTGCCAGCAGGACGGGGACAGGGGACACTGAAGCTTTCTTT

V: TRBV29-1
D: -
size: once
J: TRBJ2-3
CDR3: CSVVGGGGIDTQYF
DNA: TGCAGCGTTGTGGGGGGCGGGGGTATAGATACGCAGTATTTT

V: TRBV19
D: -
size: -
J: TRBJ2-6
CDR3: CASREGHSSGANVLTF
DNA: TGTGCCAGTAGGGAGGGTCACAGCTCTGGGGCCAACGTCCTGACTTTC

V: TRBV27
D: TRBD1
size: -
J: TRBJ2-3
CDR3: CASTSGTGGLDTQYF
DNA: TGTGCCAGCACCTCCGGGACAGGGGGCTTGGATACGCAGTATTTT

V: TRBV5-4
D: TRBD2
size: -
J: TRBJ2-3
CDR3: CASSKGLAGAKVTDTQYF
DNA: TGTGCCAGCAGCAAGGGACTAGCGGGAGCGAAGGTAACAGATACGCAGTATTTT

V: TRBV6-5
D: TRBD2
size: -
J: TRBJ2-7
CDR3: CASSPWTSGTEQYF
DNA: TGTGCCAGCAGTCCTTGGACTAGCGGGACCGAGCAGTACTTC

V: TRBV5-1
D: TRBD2
size: few
J: TRBJ2-1
CDR3: CASSLGDYLGQDEQFF
DNA: TGCGCCAGCAGCTTGGGGGACTATTTGGGGCAGGATGAGCAGTTCTTC

V: TRBV28
D: -
size: once
J: TRBJ2-7
CDR3: CASSPFHYSEPEQYF
DNA: TGTGCCAGCAGTCCGTTCCACTACTCCGAGCCCGAGCAGTACTTC